This TCR beta chain was sequenced for a study of blood T cell repertoires in COVID-19 (dated by TCRdb to between 2020 and 2021). As for the study more broadly: Samples from collaborators originated in the United States, Italy and Spain and spanned both the acute and convalescent phases of COVID-19. The prospective study material was composed of cDNA or gDNA derived from T cells, B-cell-depleted T cells, or PBMCs. Deeply sampled blood TCRbeta repertoires from subjects exposed to, actively infected with, or recovered from COVID-19 were included in the dataset. The repertoires were released in a freely available public database intended as a resource for research on the immune response to SARS-CoV-2. Samples were obtained from the ongoing ImmuneRACE study (first 160 participants) and from about 1,300 subjects provided by 6 global collaborators. Nearly every sample came with metadata listing a de-identified subject ID, COVID-19 status, age in years and sex. Where available, HLA class I and class II types were obtained from metadata supplied by the sample provider rather than from assay-based typing.

From cysteine to phenylalanine, the CDR3 is 14 amino acids long. Only CDR3 DNA remains: 42 bases, in frame from the first base. CDR1 MNHEY and CDR2 SVGAGI are derived from the germline V gene. Trimming leaves V shorter by 6 bases and J shorter by 6 bases, with the junction holding 7 bases beyond the gene matches. The immunoSEQ Assay, a bias-controlled multiplex PCR, was used to amplify TCRbeta CDR3 regions from genomic DNA. In the source study's methods: Within the assay, amplification of reference gene primers was used to estimate how many nucleated cells each sample contained. Sequence reads were collapsed and filtered to measure the absolute abundance of every unique TCRbeta CDR3 rearrangement. For each sample, productive Simpson clonality was calculated as the square root of Simpson's diversity index across productive rearrangements. The clones in this table, taken by TCRdb from immuneACCESS, are in-frame only. Not every clone is retained; where verified, under half of the shortfall comes from an unresolved V gene, and the cause of the rest is unknown. V and J calls and clone size follow that table, whereas D and trimming were derived from the DNA. The sample table records more than 110,000 clones; 86% of these occur just once. The ten largest clones represent approximately 4.3% of the sample.

Only one count was recorded for this clone. Its antigen specificity is not known. The input lacks base qualities; no much larger clone sits a single base away. What the study reported, not specific to this receptor: How much clinical and demographic metadata was included differed by source and by participant, and the metadata was provided uncurated.

Participants in the prospective study were aged 18 to 89 years, lived in approximately 26 United States geographic areas, and enrolled through a virtual design. Cohort assignment in the prospective study relied on participant-reported clinical history from a screening survey and a study questionnaire. ImmuneRACE Cohort 3 recovered participants were defined by two consecutive negative NP/OP PCR tests, healthcare professional clearance, or symptom resolution. Mobile phlebotomists in the prospective study collected whole blood, serum and a nasopharyngeal or oropharyngeal swab from every participant. Over an approximately 2-month period, participants in the prospective study had the option of providing additional blood draws and questionnaires. Before DNA extraction, blood samples from the prospective study were shipped at room temperature or frozen.

The sample comprised PBMCs or T cells enriched from blood (not recorded which). The rearranged segments are TRBV6-5 and TRBJ2-5, with TRBD1 matching 10 junction bases. The TCR comes from a man between 50 and 59 years old who had recovered from COVID-19. The CDR3 region has the sequence CASRKTGQGKTQYF. Read as DNA, the sequence is TGTGCCAGCAGAAAAACGGGACAGGGGAAGACCCAGTACTTC.